This T cell receptor beta chain was captured in a study of blood T cells in healthy people across ages. Regarding the study as a whole: Strong correlation existed between TCR beta diversity and naive T cell percentage.

Each individual donor underwent a draw of approximately 10 milliliters of peripheral blood. Each sample provided at least 6 micrograms of extracted total RNA. This clonotype was picked up one time. Its specificity is unknown. One end of the junction varies from germline; a read error may be responsible. Germline CDR1 is SGHTA and CDR2 is FQGNSA. The CDR3 consists of 14 residues. A sample-barcoded 5' primer and a J-beta primer mix were used in a second PCR of about 6 to 12 cycles. TCRdb fed the 5' RACE reads into MiXCR, producing one record per CDR3 protein. The top ten clones hold 22% of a sample with roughly 800,000 distinct CDR3 sequences, roughly 60% of them seen once.

Sequencing used blood. This receptor was identified in a man in his thirties or forties in good health. This chain links TRBV7-2 with TRBJ2-3; D is possibly TRBD1 or TRBD2 (5 bases each). The chain's CDR3 is CASSVAAGGGTQYF. The CDR3 nucleotides are TGTGCCAGCAGCGTAGCAGCTGGGGGTGGTACGCAGTATTTT.